The 28 T cell receptor beta chains below come from one sample, sequenced in a study of T cell responses to AZD1222 COVID-19 vaccine. TCRdb's copy holds only in-frame clones and misses some; the assay was immunoSEQ multiplex PCR. Found here are 150,000 to 200,000 clones, 85% to 90% of them singletons; the top ten hold over 4.5%. Sequenced here: peripheral blood, sampled on day 0 of AZD1222 vaccination. Source of these receptors: an adult in good health.

The chain combines TRBV11-1 with TRBJ2-1; the D gene is possibly TRBD2 (6 bases). Germline values: CDR1 SGHAT, CDR2 FQDESV (reference sequence). V was clipped by 9 bases and J by 0 bases, with 18 bases between them. The CDR3 spans 16 residues. The CDR3 DNA reads TGTGCCAGTAGGGCTAGCGTTCCATTCTCCTACAATGAGCAGTTCTTC. Its translation: CASRASVPFSYNEQFF.

The chain recombines TRBV30 with TRBJ2-7; 10 bases are shared with TRBD2. This CDR3 is 18 amino acids long. CDR1 GTSNPN and CDR2 SVGIG come from the germline V gene (reference sequence). The J segment lost 6 bases and the V segment lost 0 bases, leaving 17 bases of the junction unmatched. The CDR3 DNA sequence: TGTGCCTGGAGTGTAGGGCTGGGTGGGACTAGCGAACCCCTCGAGCAGTACTTC. Residues: CAWSVGLGGTSEPLEQYF.

V gene TRBV23-1 combines with J gene TRBJ2-2; the match to TRBD1 covers 8 bases. TRBV23-1 is marked as an open reading frame, function uncertain. This CDR3 spans 14 amino acids. Trimming took 4 bases from V and 6 from J; bases not matched to a gene: 4. CDR3 coding DNA: TGCGCCAGCAGTCGCAGGGGGCAGGCCGGGGAGCTGTTTTTT. Amino acid sequence: CASSRRGQAGELFF.

This chain joins TRBV20-1 and TRBJ2-7; 8 bases line up with TRBD1. The CDR3 extends over 14 amino acids. The ends lost 3 bases at V and 5 bases at J; junction bases unmatched: 9. Germline assignment: CDR1 DFQATT and CDR2 SNEGSKA (reference sequence). CDR3: CSASGQGATHEQYF. CDR3 in DNA: TGCAGTGCTAGTGGGCAGGGGGCGACCCACGAGCAGTACTTC.

This sequence joins TRBV2 and TRBJ1-5; maybe TRBD1 (5 bases). The CDR3 runs 13 residues. The V end was cut by 8 bases, the J end by 2 bases, with 10 bases between. CDR1 SNHLY and CDR2 FYNNEI come from the germline V gene. This CDR3 is CASRGEGNQPQHF. The CDR3 DNA sequence: TGTGCCAGCCGAGGGGAGGGCAATCAGCCCCAGCATTTT.

The rearrangement joins TRBV5-1 to TRBJ1-6, with D possibly matching TRBD1 (5 bases). The length of the CDR3 is 14 residues. With 6 bases removed from V and 7 bases from J, the gap between germline ends came to 14 bases. Germline V gene sequence: CDR1 SGHRS, CDR2 YFSETQ. CDR3 in amino acids: CASMEQAYNSPLHF. CDR3 sequence (DNA): TGCGCCAGCATGGAACAGGCTTACAATTCACCCCTCCACTTT.

This chain uses TRBV11-2 with TRBJ1-6; tentatively, D is TRBD1 (6 bases). The CDR3 covers 14 residues. Germline-derived CDR1 and CDR2 are SGHAT and FQNNGV. The V end was cut by 5 bases, the J end by 6 bases, with 11 bases between. The CDR3 DNA reads TGTGCCAGCAGCGCACAGGGACTTAATTCACCCCTCCACTTT. Translation gives CASSAQGLNSPLHF.

The chain employs TRBV28 and TRBJ1-2; D unclear. The V end lost 3 bases, the J end lost 4 bases, and 15 bases lay between the germline ends. Germline V gives CDR1 MDHEN, CDR2 SYDVKM. The CDR3 runs to 15 residues. The CDR3 DNA is TGTGCCAGCAGTTTTGCTGTACGTAGTCCCTATGGCTACACCTTC. Its protein is CASSFAVRSPYGYTF.

CDR3 region: CASSLVGGNQPQHF. The CDR3 bases are TGTGCCAGCAGCTTGGTGGGGGGCAATCAGCCCCAGCATTTT. V and J are TRBV5-8 and TRBJ1-5; tentatively, D is TRBD1 (5 bases). V was shortened by 0 bases and J by 2 bases, with 6 bases between the two germline ends. The CDR3 totals 14 residues. Germline V gives CDR1 SGHTS, CDR2 YDEGEE.

The V call is TRBV7-3, the J call TRBJ1-6; 10 positions agree with TRBD1. The CDR3 runs to 16 residues. Trimming removed 4 bases from V and 6 bases from J; junction bases left unmatched: 6. Per the germline V gene, CDR1 is SGHTA and CDR2 is FQGTGA. CDR3 in amino acids: CASSSGTGVGNSPLHF. CDR3 in DNA: TGTGCCAGCAGCTCCGGGACAGGGGTTGGTAATTCACCCCTCCACTTT. The entire variable domain, with the rest obtained from reference TRBV7-3 and TRBJ1-6, is as follows: GAGVSQTPSNKVTEKGKYVELRCDPISGHTALYWYRQSLGQGPEFLIYFQGTGAADDSGLPNDRFFAVRPEGSVSTLKIQRTERGDSAVYLCASSSGTGVGNSPLHFGNGTRLTVT.

This chain connects TRBV3-1 (or the pseudogene TRBV3-2) to TRBJ2-7; D might be TRBD2 (6 bases). Germline V gives CDR1 LGHDT, CDR2 YNNKEL (reference sequence). Trimming shortened V by 1 base and J by 6 bases, and 22 bases separated the two germline ends. The CDR3 has 17 amino acids. The CDR3 sequence is CASSQGGASAGLGEQYF. DNA of the CDR3: TGTGCCAGCAGCCAAGGAGGGGCTAGCGCCGGGTTGGGCGAGCAGTACTTC.

V usage is TRBV6-5 and J usage is TRBJ2-7; 8 bases fit TRBD1. Germline assignment: CDR1 MNHEY and CDR2 SVGAGI. CDR3 length: 15 amino acids. Trimming cost V 0 bases and J 5 bases; bases outside gene matches: 6. In nucleotides, the CDR3 is TGTGCCAGCAGTTACTCGCGGCAGGGGGCAAACGAGCAGTACTTC. This codes for CASSYSRQGANEQYF.

This sequence joins TRBV4-1 and TRBJ2-6, with D uncertain. In germline, CDR1 is MGHRA, CDR2 YSYEKL. The CDR3 contains 15 residues. Trimming shortened V by 0 bases and J by 8 bases, and 11 bases separated the two germline ends. The DNA for the CDR3 is TGCGCCAGCAGCCAAGATAGGGCAGAAACCAACGTCCTGACTTTC. It codes for CASSQDRAETNVLTF.

The rearrangement joins TRBV28 to TRBJ1-1; 10 bases agree with TRBD1. Trimming at V came to 6 bases and at J to 1 base, leaving 14 bases not matched to a gene. The CDR3 sequence is 18 residues long. Germline V gene data show CDR1 as MDHEN and CDR2 as SYDVKM. The CDR3 nucleotides are TGTGCCAGCAGCCTACCCTGGACAGGGGGGTTTACGAACACTGAAGCTTTCTTT. Encoded protein: CASSLPWTGGFTNTEAFF. Full variable domain (outside the CDR3, taken from reference TRBV28 and TRBJ1-1): DVKVTQSSRYLVKRTGEKVFLECVQDMDHENMFWYRQDPGLGLRLIYFSYDVKMKEKGDIPEGYSVSREKKERFSLILESASTNQTSMYLCASSLPWTGGFTNTEAFFGQGTRLTVV.

The V gene is TRBV7-9, the J gene TRBJ2-1; no clear D. V was pared by 1 base and J by 9 bases, with 10 bases between. The CDR3 has 13 residues. In germline, CDR1 is SEHNR, CDR2 FQNEAQ (reference sequence). The CDR3 DNA reads TGTGCCAGCAGCTTAGGCCCTCTGACTGAGCAGTTCTTC. Its translation is CASSLGPLTEQFF.

This clone was detected only once. The CDR3 reads CASSPEGREQYF. CDR3 DNA sequence: TGTGCCAGCAGCCCGGAGGGAAGGGAGCAGTACTTC. This chain joins TRBV9 and TRBJ2-7, with D possibly TRBD2 on 6 matching bases. Germline assignment: CDR1 SGDLS and CDR2 YYNGEE. Trimming took off 4 bases at V and 7 bases at J, with 12 bases between the two ends. The CDR3 extends over 12 amino acids. The entire variable domain, with the rest obtained from reference TRBV9 and TRBJ2-7, is as follows: DSGVTQTPKHLITATGQRVTLRCSPRSGDLSVYWYQQSLDQGLQFLIQYYNGEERAKGNILERFSAQQFPDLHSELNLSSLELGDSALYFCASSPEGREQYFGPGTRLTVT.

This chain uses TRBV7-8 with TRBJ2-1, with 10 bases aligning to TRBD2. The CDR3 contains 15 residues. Trimming at V came to 3 bases and at J to 6 bases, leaving 5 bases not matched to a gene. CDR1 SGHVS and CDR2 FQNEAQ come from the germline V gene. As DNA, the CDR3 is TGTGCCAGCAGCTTCGGCACTAGCGGGGCCAATGAGCAGTTCTTC. Translating gives CASSFGTSGANEQFF.

The chain joins TRBV9 to TRBJ2-7; D not resolved. Trimming removed 0 bases at V and 5 bases at J, with 12 bases between. The V gene's germline CDR1 is SGDLS and CDR2 YYNGEE. This CDR3 spans 14 amino acids. The CDR3 protein is CASSVDHTPNEQYF. As DNA, the CDR3 is TGTGCCAGCAGCGTAGATCATACCCCCAACGAGCAGTACTTC.

J is TRBJ1-2 and V is TRBV28, with a weak D call TRBD1 (5 bases). Germline CDR1 and CDR2: MDHEN and SYDVKM. Trimming pared 3 bases from V and 2 bases from J, leaving 13 bases between. CDR3 length: 15 amino acids. The CDR3: CASSFGRGGNYGYTF. CDR3 coding DNA: TGTGCCAGCAGTTTCGGACGGGGCGGAAACTATGGCTACACCTTC.

V gene TRBV30 combines with J gene TRBJ2-3, with D maybe TRBD1 (6 bases). Trimming left V 0 bases short and J 6 bases short, with 13 bases between. The CDR3 totals 14 residues. The V gene's germline CDR1 is GTSNPN and CDR2 SVGIG (reference sequence). The CDR3 sequence: CAWSVQGSVDTQYF. The CDR3 DNA reads TGTGCCTGGAGTGTCCAGGGGAGCGTGGATACGCAGTATTTT. The full variable domain, completed using reference TRBV30 and TRBJ2-3, is SQTIHQWPATLVQPVGSPLSLECTVEGTSNPNLYWYRQAAGRGLQLLFYSVGIGQISSEVPQNLSASRPQDRQFILSSKKLLLSDSGFYLCAWSVQGSVDTQYFGPGTRLTVL.

The chain couples TRBV6-2 or TRBV6-3 to TRBJ2-2; D not resolved. V lost 2 bases, J lost 4 bases, and 5 bases lay in between. Germline CDR1 reads MNHEY; CDR2 reads SVGEGT. The CDR3 runs to 13 residues. CDR3 in amino acids: CASSYKFTGELFF. For the CDR3, the DNA is TGTGCCAGCAGTTACAAATTCACCGGGGAGCTGTTTTTT.

This clone has only one observation. The chain joins TRBV30 to TRBJ2-5, with 8 positions matching TRBD2. Germline V gene lookup returns CDR1 GTSNPN and CDR2 SVGIG (reference sequence). The CDR3 has 15 residues. The junction had 7 bases not matched to a gene; V was cut back by 0 bases and J by 4 bases. CDR3 DNA: TGTGCCTGGAGTGTACCGGGAGCGGGGGTAGAGACCCAGTACTTC. Translating gives CAWSVPGAGVETQYF.

J is TRBJ2-5 and V is TRBV6-5, with a tentative D call TRBD2 (6 bases). The CDR3 totals 14 residues. Trimming took off 7 bases at V and 4 bases at J, with 16 bases between the two ends. Germline V gives CDR1 MNHEY, CDR2 SVGAGI. The CDR3, as DNA: TGTGCCAGCACCGTTGGGGCTAGCGTAGAGACCCAGTACTTC. Its translation is CASTVGASVETQYF.

The chain uses TRBV7-3 and TRBJ2-4, with no clear D. Germline CDR1 reads SGHTA; CDR2 reads FQGTGA. The CDR3 has 11 amino acids. This CDR3 is CGVGLWHIQYF. The CDR3 DNA reads as TGTGGTGTGGGCCTTTGGCACATTCAGTACTTC.

V and J are TRBV2 and TRBJ1-4, with D uncertain. V lost 2 bases and J lost 4, with 5 bases in between. Germline loops: CDR1 SNHLY, CDR2 FYNNEI. There are 13 residues in the CDR3. CDR3 region: CASSEQVNEKLFF. In nucleotides, the CDR3 is TGTGCCAGCAGTGAACAGGTTAATGAAAAACTGTTTTTT. Combining the CDR3 with reference TRBV2 and TRBJ1-4 gives the whole variable domain EPEVTQTPSHQVTQMGQEVILRCVPISNHLYFYWYRQILGQKVEFLVSFYNNEISEKSEIFDDQFSVERPDGSNFTLKIRSTKLEDSAMYFCASSEQVNEKLFFGSGTQLSVL.

The chain is built from TRBV7-9 and TRBJ1-2; 9 bases are a match to TRBD1. Germline V lookup: CDR1 SEHNR, CDR2 FQNEAQ (reference sequence). V lost 2 bases and J lost 5; bases outside the gene matches: 3. The CDR3 is 14 amino acids. The CDR3 nucleotides read TGTGCCAGCAGCTTAAGCGGGACAGGGTATGGCTACACCTTC. Amino acid sequence: CASSLSGTGYGYTF.

The chain carries TRBV27 and TRBJ2-7, with D perhaps TRBD1 (6 bases). CDR1 MNHEY and CDR2 SMNVEV come from the germline V gene (reference sequence). With 2 bases removed from V and 0 bases from J, the gap between germline ends came to 14 bases. CDR3 length: 16 amino acids. CDR3 in DNA: TGTGCCAGCAGTTTAGGGTGGCAGGGGAGCTCCTACGAGCAGTACTTC. Translating gives CASSLGWQGSSYEQYF.

This clone is a singleton in its sample. V usage is TRBV9 and J usage is TRBJ2-2; 13 positions agree with TRBD2. With 5 bases clipped from V and 6 bases from J, the junction kept 10 bases outside the gene matches. The CDR3 spans 17 residues. Germline V gene sequence: CDR1 SGDLS, CDR2 YYNGEE. In nucleotides, the CDR3 is TGTGCCAGCAGTAGACTAGCGGGAGGAGTCGAGGCCGGGGAGCTGTTTTTT. This gives the protein CASSRLAGGVEAGELFF.